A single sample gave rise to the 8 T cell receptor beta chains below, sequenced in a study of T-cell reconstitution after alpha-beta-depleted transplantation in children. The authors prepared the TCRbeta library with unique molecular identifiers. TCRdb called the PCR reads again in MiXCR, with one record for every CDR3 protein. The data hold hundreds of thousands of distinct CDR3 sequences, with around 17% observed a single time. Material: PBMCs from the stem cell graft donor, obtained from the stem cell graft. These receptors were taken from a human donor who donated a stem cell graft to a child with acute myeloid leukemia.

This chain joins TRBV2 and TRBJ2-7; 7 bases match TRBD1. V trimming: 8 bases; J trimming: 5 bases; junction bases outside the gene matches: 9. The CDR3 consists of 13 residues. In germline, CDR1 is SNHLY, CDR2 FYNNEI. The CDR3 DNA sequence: TGTGCCAGCGGAATGGGACAGATTAACGAGCAGTACGTC. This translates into CASGMGQINEQYV.

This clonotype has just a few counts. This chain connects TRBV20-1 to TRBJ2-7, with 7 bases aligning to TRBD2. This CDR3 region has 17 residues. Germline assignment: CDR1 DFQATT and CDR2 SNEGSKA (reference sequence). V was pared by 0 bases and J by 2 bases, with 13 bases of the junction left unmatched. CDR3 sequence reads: CSAREGTTVKKTYEQYF. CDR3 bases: TGCAGTGCTAGAGAGGGGACTACCGTAAAGAAGACCTACGAGCAGTACTTC.

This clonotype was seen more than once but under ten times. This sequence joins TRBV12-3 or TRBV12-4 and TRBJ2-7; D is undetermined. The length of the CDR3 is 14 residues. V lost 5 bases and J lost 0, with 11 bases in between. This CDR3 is CASSIRSSSYEQYF. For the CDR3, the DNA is TGTGCCAGCAGTATCCGTTCTAGCTCCTACGAGCAGTACTTC.

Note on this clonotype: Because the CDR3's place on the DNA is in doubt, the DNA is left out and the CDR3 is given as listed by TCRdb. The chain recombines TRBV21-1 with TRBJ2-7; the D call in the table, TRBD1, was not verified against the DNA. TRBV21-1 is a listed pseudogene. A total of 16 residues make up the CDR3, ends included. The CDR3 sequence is CASRNVGTGISYEQYV.

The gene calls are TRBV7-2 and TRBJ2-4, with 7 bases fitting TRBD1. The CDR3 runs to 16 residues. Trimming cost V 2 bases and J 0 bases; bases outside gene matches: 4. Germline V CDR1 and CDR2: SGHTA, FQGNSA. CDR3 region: CASSLTRGLAKNIQYF. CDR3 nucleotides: TGTGCCAGCAGCTTAACGAGGGGGCTAGCCAAAAACATTCAGTACTTC.

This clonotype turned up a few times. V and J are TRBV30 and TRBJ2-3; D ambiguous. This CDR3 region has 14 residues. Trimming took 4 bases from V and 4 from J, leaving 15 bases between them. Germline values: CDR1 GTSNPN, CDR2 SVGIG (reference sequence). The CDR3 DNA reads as TGTGCCTGGACCCGTATGGGGTACGCAGATACGCAGTATTTT. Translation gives CAWTRMGYADTQYF.

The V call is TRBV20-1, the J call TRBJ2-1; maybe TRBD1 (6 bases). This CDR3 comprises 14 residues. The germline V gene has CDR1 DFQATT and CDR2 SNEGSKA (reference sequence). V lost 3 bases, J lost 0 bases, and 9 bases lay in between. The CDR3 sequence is CSASLQGSYNEQFF. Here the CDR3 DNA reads TGCAGTGCTAGTCTACAGGGCTCCTACAATGAGCAGTTCTTC.

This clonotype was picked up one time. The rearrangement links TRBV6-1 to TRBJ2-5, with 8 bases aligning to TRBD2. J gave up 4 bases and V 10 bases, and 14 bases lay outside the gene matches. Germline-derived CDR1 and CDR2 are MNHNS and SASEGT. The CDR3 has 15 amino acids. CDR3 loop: CATQTKRGGPETQYF. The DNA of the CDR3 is TGTGCCACCCAGACAAAACGGGGGGGCCCAGAGACCCAGTACTTC.